Described below is a single T cell receptor (beta chain) sequence and its context. The data were taken from a study of blood T cell repertoires in COVID-19. Trimming left V 5 bases short and J 0 bases short, with 7 bases between. This CDR3 spans 13 amino acids. The V gene's germline CDR1 is MNHEY and CDR2 SVGAGI. Clones were read by immunoSEQ multiplex PCR, and TCRdb kept only the in-frame ones, dropping some. The sample lists 200,000 to 300,000 clones, about 93% occurring once. V usage is TRBV6-5 and J usage is TRBJ1-1; D might be TRBD1 (5 bases). This TCR was sampled from a man aged 25-45 years with COVID-19, enrolled during active disease. Material: peripheral blood. The CDR3 loop is CASSRGLNTEAFF. In DNA, the CDR3 is TGTGCCAGCAGTCGGGGGTTGAACACTGAAGCTTTCTTT.